These T cell receptor beta chains were read from a single sample in a study of T-cell memory formation after mild COVID-19. A single record per CDR3 protein comes from TCRdb applying MiXCR to the 5' RACE reads. The sample lists about 110,000 distinct CDR3 sequences, 18% occurring once. The sequenced material came from PBMCs or a T cell subset sorted from them (not recorded which). The receptors were gathered from a man aged 18 to 30 who had mild COVID-19 (a few samples of this study predate the infection). Cell type and time point are not known. Each CDR3 is given with its conserved first and last residue. A D gene is named only where the DNA matches it firmly. Some rows have no size entry. The others give once, few or many, or a class for an expanded clone.

few	TRBV20-1	.	TRBJ1-1	CSAPRGGRTEAFF	TGCAGTGCCCCTCGGGGGGGTCGAACTGAAGCTTTCTTT
.	TRBV5-1	.	TRBJ2-5	CASSVGPVQETQYF	TGCGCCAGCAGCGTGGGACCGGTTCAAGAGACCCAGTACTTC
.	TRBV7-9	TRBD1	TRBJ1-1	CASRSTGADTEAFF	TGTGCCAGCAGGTCAACAGGGGCGGACACTGAAGCTTTCTTT
few	TRBV29-1	.	TRBJ2-5	CSVEVGYGTQYF	TGCAGCGTTGAAGTTGGGTATGGGACCCAGTACTTC
.	TRBV29-1	TRBD2	TRBJ2-5	CSTTSGGARETQYF	TGCAGCACTACTAGCGGGGGGGCCCGGGAGACCCAGTACTTC
.	TRBV2	.	TRBJ2-1	CASPTSGYNEQFF	TGTGCCAGCCCAACGTCCGGATACAATGAGCAGTTCTTC
.	TRBV7-9	.	TRBJ1-2	CASSSQTLRGYTF	TGTGCCAGCAGCTCGCAGACGCTGCGGGGCTACACCTTC
few	TRBV20-1	TRBD1	TRBJ1-4	CSARRTGGNEKLFF	TGCAGTGCTAGAAGGACAGGGGGTAATGAAAAACTGTTTTTT
few	TRBV5-1	.	TRBJ2-5	CASSLLDSQKETQYF	TGCGCCAGCAGCTTGCTCGACAGCCAAAAGGAGACCCAGTACTTC
many	TRBV5-4	TRBD1	TRBJ2-5	CASSPTGEETQYF	TGTGCCAGCAGCCCGACAGGGGAAGAGACCCAGTACTTC
few	TRBV5-4	TRBD1	TRBJ2-6	CASSGPPGTGALSGANVLTF	TGTGCCAGCAGCGGGCCCCCCGGGACAGGGGCCCTCTCTGGGGCCAACGTCCTGACTTTC
many	TRBV5-1	.	TRBJ2-1	CASCPGKEFNFFSYNEQFF	TGCGCCAGCTGCCCCGGGAAGGAGTTTAATTTTTTCTCCTACAATGAGCAGTTCTTC
many	TRBV5-1	.	TRBJ2-1	CASSLRRDNEQFF	TGCGCCAGCAGCTTGAGACGCGATAATGAGCAGTTCTTC
.	TRBV20-1	TRBD2	TRBJ2-3	CSASGTTSGTDTQYF	TGCAGTGCTAGCGGGACTACCTCCGGGACAGATACGCAGTATTTT
many	TRBV5-1	.	TRBJ2-6	CASSLPGANVLTF	TGCGCCAGCAGCCTGCCCGGGGCCAACGTCCTGACTTTC
.	TRBV18	.	TRBJ1-1	CASSPPSGGRTEAFF	TGTGCCAGCTCACCACCCTCCGGGGGCCGGACTGAAGCTTTCTTT